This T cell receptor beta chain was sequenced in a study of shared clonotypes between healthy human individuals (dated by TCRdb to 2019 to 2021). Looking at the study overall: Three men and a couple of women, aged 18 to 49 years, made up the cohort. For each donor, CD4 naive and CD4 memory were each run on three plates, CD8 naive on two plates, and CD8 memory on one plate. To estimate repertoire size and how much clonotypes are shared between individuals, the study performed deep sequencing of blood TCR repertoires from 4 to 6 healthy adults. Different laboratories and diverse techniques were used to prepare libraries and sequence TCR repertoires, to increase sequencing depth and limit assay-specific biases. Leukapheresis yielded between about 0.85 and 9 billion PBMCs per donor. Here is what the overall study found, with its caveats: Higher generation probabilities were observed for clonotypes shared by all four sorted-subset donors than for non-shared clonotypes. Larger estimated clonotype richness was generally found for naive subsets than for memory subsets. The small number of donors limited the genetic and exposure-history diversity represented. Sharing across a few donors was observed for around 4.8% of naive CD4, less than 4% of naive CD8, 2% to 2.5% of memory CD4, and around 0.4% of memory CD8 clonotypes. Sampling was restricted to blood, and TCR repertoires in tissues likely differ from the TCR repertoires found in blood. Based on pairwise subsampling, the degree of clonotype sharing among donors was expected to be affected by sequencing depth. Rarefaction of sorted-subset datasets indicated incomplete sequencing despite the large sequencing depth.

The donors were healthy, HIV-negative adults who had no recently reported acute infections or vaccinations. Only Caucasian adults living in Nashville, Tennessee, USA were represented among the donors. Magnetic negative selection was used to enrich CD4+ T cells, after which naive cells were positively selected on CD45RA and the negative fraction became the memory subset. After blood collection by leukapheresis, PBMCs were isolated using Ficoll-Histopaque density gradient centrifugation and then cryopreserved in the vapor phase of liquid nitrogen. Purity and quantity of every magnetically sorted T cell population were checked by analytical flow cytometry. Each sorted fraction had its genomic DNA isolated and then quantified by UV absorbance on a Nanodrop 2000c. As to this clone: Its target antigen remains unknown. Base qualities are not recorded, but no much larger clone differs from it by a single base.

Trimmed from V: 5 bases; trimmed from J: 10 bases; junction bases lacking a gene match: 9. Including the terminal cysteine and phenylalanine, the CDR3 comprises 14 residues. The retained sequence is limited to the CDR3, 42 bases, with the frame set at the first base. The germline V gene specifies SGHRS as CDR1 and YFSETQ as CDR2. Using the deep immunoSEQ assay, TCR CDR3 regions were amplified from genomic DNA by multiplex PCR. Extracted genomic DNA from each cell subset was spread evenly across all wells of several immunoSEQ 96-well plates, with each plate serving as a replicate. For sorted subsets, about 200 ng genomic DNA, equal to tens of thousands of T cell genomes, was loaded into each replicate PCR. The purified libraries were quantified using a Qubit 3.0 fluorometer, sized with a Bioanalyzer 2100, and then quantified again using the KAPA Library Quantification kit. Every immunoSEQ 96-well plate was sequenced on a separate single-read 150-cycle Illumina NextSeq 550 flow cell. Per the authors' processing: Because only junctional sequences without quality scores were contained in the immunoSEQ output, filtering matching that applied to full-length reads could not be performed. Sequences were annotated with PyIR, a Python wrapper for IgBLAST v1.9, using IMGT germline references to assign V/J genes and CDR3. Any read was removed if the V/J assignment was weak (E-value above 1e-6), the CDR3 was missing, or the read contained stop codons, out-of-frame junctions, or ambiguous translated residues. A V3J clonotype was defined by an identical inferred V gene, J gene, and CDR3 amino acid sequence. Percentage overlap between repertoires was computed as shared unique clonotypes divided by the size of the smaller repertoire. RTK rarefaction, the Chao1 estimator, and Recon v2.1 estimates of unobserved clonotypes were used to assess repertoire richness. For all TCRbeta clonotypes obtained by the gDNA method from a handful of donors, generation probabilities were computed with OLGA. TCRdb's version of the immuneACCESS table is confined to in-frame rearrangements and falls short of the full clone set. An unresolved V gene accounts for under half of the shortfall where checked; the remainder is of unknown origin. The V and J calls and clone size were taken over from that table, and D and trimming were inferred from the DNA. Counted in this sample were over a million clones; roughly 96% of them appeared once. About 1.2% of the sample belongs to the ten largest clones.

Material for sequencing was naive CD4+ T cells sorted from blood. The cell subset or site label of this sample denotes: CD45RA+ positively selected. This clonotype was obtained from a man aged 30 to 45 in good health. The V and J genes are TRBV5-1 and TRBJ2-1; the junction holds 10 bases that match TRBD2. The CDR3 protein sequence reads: CASRPTSGTGEQFF. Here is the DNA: TGCGCCAGCAGGCCCACTAGCGGGACAGGCGAGCAGTTCTTC.